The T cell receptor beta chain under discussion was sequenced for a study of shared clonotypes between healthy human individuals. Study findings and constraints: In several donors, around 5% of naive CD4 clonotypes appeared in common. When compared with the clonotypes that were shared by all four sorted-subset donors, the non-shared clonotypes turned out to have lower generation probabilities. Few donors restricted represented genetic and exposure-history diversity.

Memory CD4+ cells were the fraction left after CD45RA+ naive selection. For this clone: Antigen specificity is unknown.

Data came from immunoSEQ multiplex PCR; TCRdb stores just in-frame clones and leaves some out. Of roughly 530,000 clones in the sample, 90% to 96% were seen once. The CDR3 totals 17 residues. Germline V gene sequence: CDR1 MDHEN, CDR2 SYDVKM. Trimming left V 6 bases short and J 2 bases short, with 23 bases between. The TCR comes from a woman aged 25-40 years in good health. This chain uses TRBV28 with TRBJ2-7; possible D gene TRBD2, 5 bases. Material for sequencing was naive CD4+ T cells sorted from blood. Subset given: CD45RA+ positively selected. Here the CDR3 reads CASSPAHLGLPAYEQYF. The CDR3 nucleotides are TGTGCCAGCAGCCCTGCGCATCTTGGACTGCCCGCCTACGAGCAGTACTTC. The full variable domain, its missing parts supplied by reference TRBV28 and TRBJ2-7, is DVKVTQSSRYLVKRTGEKVFLECVQDMDHENMFWYRQDPGLGLRLIYFSYDVKMKEKGDIPEGYSVSREKKERFSLILESASTNQTSMYLCASSPAHLGLPAYEQYFGPGTRLTVT.